A single sample is the source of the 25 T cell receptor beta chains below, sequenced in a study of PD-1 blockade in classical Hodgkin lymphoma. There was relapse after autologous stem cell transplantation in every patient, and there was variation in brentuximab vedotin exposure. Only in-frame clones appear in the TCRdb table, and some are missing; sequencing was by immunoSEQ multiplex PCR. The profile shows 55,000 to 75,000 clones, 85% to 95% of them singletons. The sequences come from peripheral blood mononuclear cells (PBMCs), collected at baseline. The source is a human donor with classical Hodgkin lymphoma.

This clone is a singleton in its sample. The chain uses TRBV7-3 and TRBJ2-3, with 12 bases identical to TRBD1. V lost 5 bases, J lost 6 bases, and 12 bases stayed unmatched. The CDR3 is 17 residues long. Germline loops: CDR1 SGHTA, CDR2 FQGTGA. CDR3: CASSSPGRGQGADTQYF. Written as DNA, the CDR3 is TGTGCCAGCAGCAGCCCAGGTCGGGGACAGGGGGCGGATACGCAGTATTTT. The full variable domain, its missing parts supplied by reference TRBV7-3 and TRBJ2-3, is GAGVSQTPSNKVTEKGKYVELRCDPISGHTALYWYRQSLGQGPEFLIYFQGTGAADDSGLPNDRFFAVRPEGSVSTLKIQRTERGDSAVYLCASSSPGRGQGADTQYFGPGTRLTVL.

V is TRBV28 and J is TRBJ1-1; a weak D match, TRBD1 (6 bases). This CDR3 comprises 14 residues. Germline CDR1 is MDHEN and CDR2 is SYDVKM. The V gene lost 3 bases and the J gene lost 2 bases, with 10 bases spanning the gap. Written as DNA, the CDR3 is TGTGCCAGCAGTTTTCTACAGGGTAACACTGAAGCTTTCTTT. It yields the protein CASSFLQGNTEAFF.

This chain connects TRBV7-6 to TRBJ2-2; 7 positions match TRBD1. The CDR3 has 12 residues. CDR1 is SGHVS and CDR2 is FNYEAQ in the germline V gene. V gave up 11 bases and J gave up 8 bases; unmatched junction bases: 8. This chain's CDR3 is CAGSNRGGELFF. In DNA form, the CDR3 reads TGTGCCGGATCGAACAGGGGTGGGGAGCTGTTTTTT. Using reference TRBV7-6 and TRBJ2-2 for the parts outside the CDR3, the full variable domain is GAGVSQSPRYKVTKRGQDVALRCDPISGHVSLYWYRQALGQGPEFLTYFNYEAQQDKSGLPNDRFSAERPEGSISTLTIQRTEQRDSAMYRCAGSNRGGELFFGEGSRLTVL.

The genes are TRBV7-8 and TRBJ1-5; 7 nucleotides agree with TRBD1. Germline CDR1 reads SGHVS; CDR2 reads FQNEAQ. The CDR3 contains 16 residues. The J segment lost 4 bases and the V segment lost 2 bases, leaving 8 bases of the junction unmatched. CDR3 sequence: CASSLRRGGPNQPQHF. The CDR3 DNA reads as TGTGCCAGCAGCTTACGGAGAGGGGGCCCTAATCAGCCCCAGCATTTT.

This rearrangement joins TRBV27 to TRBJ2-3; no clear D. The germline CDR1 and CDR2 sequences are MNHEY and SMNVEV (reference sequence). There are 17 residues in the CDR3. V was clipped by 5 bases and J by 0 bases, with 18 bases between them. This CDR3 reads CASSLTPFGTSTDTQYF. CDR3 bases: TGTGCCAGCAGTCTAACCCCATTTGGCACTAGCACAGATACGCAGTATTTT.

The table lists this clone with a count of one. The chain is built from TRBV27 and TRBJ1-1; D gene uncertain. With 2 bases removed from V and 4 bases from J, the gap between germline ends came to 11 bases. The CDR3 is 14 amino acids. Looked up from germline, CDR1 is MNHEY and CDR2 is SMNVEV (reference sequence). The CDR3: CASSLGAAFTEAFF. The CDR3 coding sequence is TGTGCCAGCAGTTTAGGTGCAGCTTTCACTGAAGCTTTCTTT.

The J gene is TRBJ2-7, the V gene TRBV6-5; D uncertain. V lost 6 bases and J 6 bases, leaving 18 bases between the germline ends. The CDR3 runs 14 residues. Germline V lookup: CDR1 MNHEY, CDR2 SVGAGI. The CDR3: CASSPPLHWGEQYF. The CDR3 bases are TGTGCCAGCAGCCCCCCGCTCCATTGGGGCGAGCAGTACTTC.

The CDR3 protein is CASSYPPGRSSYEQYF. The CDR3 DNA reads TGTGCCAGCAGTTACCCACCGGGACGTAGCTCCTACGAGCAGTACTTC. The chain has TRBV6-6 and TRBJ2-7; the D call may be TRBD1 or TRBD2 (5 bases each). The germline V gene has CDR1 MNHNY and CDR2 SVGAGI (reference sequence). Trimming stripped 2 bases from V and 0 bases from J, with 14 bases between. The CDR3 is 16 amino acids.

The J gene is TRBJ2-7, the V gene TRBV30; D is possibly TRBD1 or TRBD2 (5 bases each). The V gene's germline CDR1 is GTSNPN and CDR2 SVGIG (reference sequence). V gave up 2 bases and J gave up 3 bases, with 14 bases separating them. This CDR3 is built from 14 residues. CDR3: CAWSYPGRSYEQYF. The CDR3 bases are TGTGCCTGGAGTTATCCGGGACGGAGCTACGAGCAGTACTTC.

This chain links TRBV18 with TRBJ1-5; 7 positions agree with TRBD1. V trimming: 2 bases; J trimming: 1 base; junction bases outside the gene matches: 2. CDR3 length equals 15 residues. Per germline, CDR1 KGHSH and CDR2 LQKENI. As DNA, the CDR3 is TGTGCCAGCTCACCAGAGACAGGGAGCAATCAGCCCCAGCATTTT. Protein sequence: CASSPETGSNQPQHF.

As concerns this clone: One end of the junction is discordant with germline, which a read error may explain. The chain has TRBV9 and TRBJ1-2; a weak D match, TRBD1 (6 bases). Germline values: CDR1 SGDLS, CDR2 YYNGEE. The CDR3 extends over 13 amino acids. The CDR3 coding sequence is TGTGCCCGCAGCGTAGAGGGGGGGGGCGGCTACACCTTC. Its translation: CARSVEGGGGYTF.

The V gene is TRBV30, the J gene TRBJ1-4, with D tentatively TRBD1 (5 bases). This CDR3 contains 16 residues. V was trimmed by 1 base and J by 10 bases, leaving 22 bases between them. Germline-derived CDR1 and CDR2 are GTSNPN and SVGIG (reference sequence). The DNA of the CDR3 is TGTGCCTGGAGTGGTTCGGGGGAGCTGATATTTGCAAAACTGTTTTTT. Its translation is CAWSGSGELIFAKLFF.

The chain employs TRBV9 and TRBJ1-6; 8 bases are shared with TRBD1. Germline V gene data show CDR1 as SGDLS and CDR2 as YYNGEE. V gave up 5 bases and J gave up 10 bases; unmatched junction bases: 5. CDR3 size: 13 residues. DNA of the CDR3: TGTGCCAGCAGAGCAGGGGGCGGCTCACCCCTCCACTTT. Residues: CASRAGGGSPLHF.

The CDR3 DNA is TGTGCCAGTAGTATAGGACTAGCGGCCACCTACGAGCAGTACTTC. This gives the protein CASSIGLAATYEQYF. The gene calls are TRBV19 and TRBJ2-7; 9 bases align to TRBD2. In germline, CDR1 is LNHDA, CDR2 SQIVND (reference sequence). The length of the CDR3 is 15 residues. V trimming: 1 base; J trimming: 2 bases; junction bases outside the gene matches: 3.

The chain couples TRBV7-7 to TRBJ2-5, with 10 bases that match TRBD2. The CDR3 is 15 residues long. V shed 5 bases, J shed 5 bases, and the junction held 8 bases outside the gene matches. The germline V gene has CDR1 SSHAT and CDR2 FNYEAQ (reference sequence). The CDR3 DNA reads as TGTGCCAGCAGCGGAAAGAGCGGGAGGGGGGAGACCCAGTACTTC. It is translated as CASSGKSGRGETQYF. Full variable domain (missing parts from reference TRBV7-7 and TRBJ2-5): GAGVSQSPRYKVTKRGQDVTLRCDPISSHATLYWYQQALGQGPEFLTYFNYEAQPDKSGLPSDRFSAERPEGSISTLTIQRTEQRDSAMYRCASSGKSGRGETQYFGPGTRLLVL.

This sequence joins TRBV5-1 and TRBJ2-2; the match to TRBD2 covers 12 bases. The ends lost 3 bases at V and 3 bases at J; junction bases unmatched: 0. The CDR3 consists of 15 residues. Germline V gene sequence: CDR1 SGHRS, CDR2 YFSETQ. CDR3 DNA: TGCGCCAGCAGCTGGACTAGCGGGGACACCGGGGAGCTGTTTTTT. Protein: CASSWTSGDTGELFF. Filled out from reference TRBV5-1 and TRBJ2-2, the complete variable domain reads KAGVTQTPRYLIKTRGQQVTLSCSPISGHRSVSWYQQTPGQGLQFLFEYFSETQRNKGNFPGRFSGRQFSNSRSEMNVSTLELGDSALYLCASSWTSGDTGELFFGEGSRLTVL.

The rearrangement uses TRBV7-6 and TRBJ1-4, with 7 bases lining up with TRBD1. CDR1 SGHVS and CDR2 FNYEAQ come from the germline V gene. The CDR3 has 19 amino acids. J lost 0 bases, V lost 4 bases, and 14 bases had no gene match. The CDR3 DNA follows: TGTGCCAGCAGCTCAGGGGGGGACACCCAAGTTGCAACTAATGAAAAACTGTTTTTT. This gives the protein CASSSGGDTQVATNEKLFF.

The V and J genes are TRBV4-3 and TRBJ2-2; 12 positions agree with TRBD2. Germline V gene data show CDR1 as LGHNA and CDR2 as YSLEER. This CDR3 comprises 18 residues. V lost 0 bases to trimming and J lost 5 bases; unmatched junction nucleotides: 7. CDR3 region: CASSQEAEGLAGTGELFF. The CDR3 region has the DNA TGCGCCAGCAGCCAAGAGGCCGAAGGACTAGCGGGAACCGGGGAGCTGTTTTTT.

The rearrangement uses TRBV5-1 and TRBJ1-1; 9 bases agree with TRBD1. J was trimmed by 4 bases and V by 4 bases; bases with no gene match: 20. The germline gives CDR1 SGHRS, CDR2 YFSETQ. The CDR3 has 19 residues. Written as DNA, the CDR3 is TGCGCCAGCAGCCGAGTAACTGGGACAGGGCCAACGAAGCTCACTGAAGCTTTCTTT. This codes for CASSRVTGTGPTKLTEAFF.

This clone appeared once. This chain joins TRBV4-1 and TRBJ2-5, with D tentatively TRBD1 (6 bases). Germline values: CDR1 MGHRA, CDR2 YSYEKL. The CDR3 has 17 residues. The ends were cut back, 1 base at V and 1 base at J, with 16 bases in the middle. DNA of the CDR3: TGCGCCAGCAGCCAAGGCTGGACAGCAGAAGCCCAAGAGACCCAGTACTTC. Protein product: CASSQGWTAEAQETQYF.

This sequence joins TRBV7-8 and TRBJ2-5; 13 bases are a match to TRBD2. The CDR3 length is 20 residues. The trim removed 1 base at V and 2 bases at J, leaving 13 bases unmatched. The germline V gene encodes CDR1 SGHVS and CDR2 FQNEAQ. The CDR3 loop is CASSLVLGWTSGSKQETQYF. CDR3 coding DNA: TGTGCCAGCAGCTTAGTGCTGGGGTGGACTAGCGGGAGCAAACAAGAGACCCAGTACTTC.

The chain carries TRBV10-2 and TRBJ2-3; D is perhaps TRBD1 (5 bases). V lost 3 bases and J 6 bases, leaving 13 bases between the germline ends. The CDR3 consists of 14 residues. Per the germline V gene, CDR1 is WSHSY and CDR2 is SAAADI. CDR3 region: CASSDSQGVDTQYF. The CDR3 nucleotides are TGCGCCAGCAGTGACTCCCAGGGTGTGGATACGCAGTATTTT.

The sample holds a few counts of this clone. J is TRBJ1-5 and V is TRBV7-9; D unresolved. The CDR3 contains 12 residues. Looked up from germline, CDR1 is SEHNR and CDR2 is FQNEAQ (reference sequence). The ends were cut back, 8 bases at V and 7 bases at J, with 12 bases in the middle. The CDR3 DNA follows: TGTGCCAGCGCTCTCGGGGTCCAGCCCCAGCATTTT. It translates to CASALGVQPQHF.

The rearrangement joins TRBV10-2 to TRBJ1-2, with unresolved D. Trimming left V 6 bases short and J 6 bases short, with 11 bases between. This CDR3 is 12 amino acids long. CDR1 and CDR2 (germline): WSHSY, SAAADI. CDR3 amino acids: CASSAEGHGYTF. CDR3 coding DNA: TGCGCCAGCAGCGCCGAAGGGCATGGCTACACCTTC.

CDR3 DNA sequence: TGTGCCAGCAGCGCCTATGTGGGTTACAATGAAAAACTGTTTTTT. It specifies CASSAYVGYNEKLFF. This chain links TRBV7-9 with TRBJ1-4; D remains unclear. The V and J ends lost 5 bases and 5 bases respectively, with 15 bases between them. The CDR3 length is 15 residues. Germline V CDR1 and CDR2: SEHNR, FQNEAQ (reference sequence).